Given below is one T cell receptor (beta chain) in context. Researchers sorted participants into cohorts using their self-reported clinical history. This entry belongs to a study of blood T cell repertoires in COVID-19. Across the whole study: Researchers got acute and convalescent COVID-19 samples from the United States, Italy and Spain.

This CDR3 has 18 amino acids. V was shortened by 4 bases and J by 5 bases, with 26 bases between the two germline ends. The V gene's germline CDR1 is SGHNT and CDR2 YENEEA. In the original analysis: Nucleated cell counts were estimated from reference gene primer amplification. The table came from immunoSEQ multiplex PCR; TCRdb's copy has only in-frame clones and leaves some out. The V and J calls and the clone size are those of that table, but D and trimming were determined from the DNA. The sample includes approximately 300,000 clones, more than 75% of them seen just once. The rearrangement joins TRBV11-3 to TRBJ2-5; D perhaps matches TRBD2 (5 bases). Sequenced sample: PBMCs or T cells enriched from blood (not recorded which). The sequence was collected from a young man who had recovered from COVID-19. CDR3 bases: TGTGCCAGCAGCTATCCGGGATTTCTAAACACTGAAGTTGAGACCCAGTACTTC. Its protein product is CASSYPGFLNTEVETQYF. Full variable domain (remainder filled in from reference TRBV11-3 and TRBJ2-5): EAGVVQSPRYKIIEKKQPVAFWCNPISGHNTLYWYLQNLGQGPELLIRYENEEAVDDSQLPKDRFSAERLKGVDSTLKIQPAELGDSAVYLCASSYPGFLNTEVETQYFGPGTRLLVL.